This T cell receptor beta chain was documented in a study of beta chain features in type 1 diabetes. The wider study: Age, gender, cell numbers and subset yield matched between patients and controls. Study-wide results and limits: The VDJ junctions of type 1 diabetes patients carried fewer insertions and more deletions. Within patients, naive, central memory and Treg TCRB repertoires seemed more similar than within healthy donors.

Sorted CD4+ subsets: naive, central memory, regulatory, stem cell-like memory (CD45RO/CCR7/CD25/CD127/CD95/CD27 panel). This clone has more than one count but fewer than ten. Its antigen is currently unknown. The authors reverse transcribed all of the isolated RNA, so sequencing captured expressed TCRB transcripts. The method was immunoSEQ multiplex PCR; TCRdb's version includes in-frame clones alone and lacks a portion of them. The table has under 300,000 clones, about 25% seen once. Germline lookup yields CDR1 SGHNT and CDR2 YYREEE (reference sequence). The CDR3 spans 14 residues. The germline V and J ends were trimmed by 1 base and 2 bases, with 9 bases remaining between them.

The chain is built from TRBV5-4 and TRBJ1-2, with a tentative D call TRBD1 (5 bases). The clonotype was recovered from a man younger than 45 in good health. Source material: central memory CD4+ T cells from blood. CDR3 nucleotides: TGTGCCAGCAGCTTGCCGGAGGGGAACTATGGCTACACCTTC. Translated: CASSLPEGNYGYTF.